The 32 T cell receptor beta chains given below trace back to one sample, sequenced in a study of shared clonotypes between healthy human individuals (dated by TCRdb to the early 2020s). CD8 naive samples were obtained by positive selection for CCR7 among CD45RO-negative cells, yielding a CD45RA+CCR7+ population from which TemRA cells were excluded. The method was the immunoSEQ multiplex PCR assay. TCRdb provides this immuneACCESS table in a form limited to in-frame rearrangements. Some clones are lacking; in checked studies, under half of them reflect an unresolved V gene, and why the rest are absent is not known. The sample has roughly 2,000,000 clones on record, about 95% of them singletons. The top ten constitute around 1% of the sample. The sequencing sample was made of naive CD8+ T cells sorted from blood. The cell subset or site label corresponds to: CD45RA+CCR7+. Receptor source: a man aged 18-30 years in good health.

This clone was recorded once. The chain joins TRBV30 to TRBJ1-4, with a possible D match to TRBD1 (6 bases). The germline V gene has CDR1 GTSNPN and CDR2 SVGIG (reference sequence). The ends were cut back, 3 bases at V and 3 bases at J, with 11 bases in the middle. This CDR3 is built from 14 residues. CDR3 region: CAWSQDSSNEKLFF. CDR3 nucleotide sequence: TGTGCCTGGAGCCAGGACAGTTCTAATGAAAAACTGTTTTTT.

This clone has only one observation. The rearrangement links TRBV7-9 to TRBJ2-7, with D unclear. Trimming cost V 0 bases and J 6 bases, with 15 bases left between them. CDR3 length: 15 amino acids. Germline values: CDR1 SEHNR, CDR2 FQNEAQ (reference sequence). The CDR3 nucleotides are TGTGCCAGCAGCTTAGCGAGCCCGGAGTCTGGCGAGCAGTACTTC. Amino acids: CASSLASPESGEQYF.

The CDR3 protein is CASSLGGRERDTQYF. The CDR3 region has the DNA TGTGCCAGCAGCTTGGGAGGGAGGGAGAGGGATACGCAGTATTTT. The rearrangement links TRBV11-2 to TRBJ2-3; 7 positions agree with TRBD2. CDR1 and CDR2 (germline): SGHAT, FQNNGV. V shed 3 bases and J 6 bases; nucleotides not matched to a gene: 9. The CDR3 sequence is 15 residues long.

This sequence joins TRBV4-1 and TRBJ2-5; D gene unclear. The V gene's germline CDR1 is MGHRA and CDR2 YSYEKL. The CDR3 runs to 17 residues. V dropped 0 bases and J dropped 2 bases, with 16 bases sitting between them. CDR3 region: CASSQDERITLQETQYF. CDR3 coding DNA: TGCGCCAGCAGCCAAGATGAAAGGATTACTCTACAAGAGACCCAGTACTTC.

The rearrangement uses TRBV2 and TRBJ1-1, with D maybe TRBD1 (6 bases). This CDR3 comprises 14 residues. Germline V gene lookup returns CDR1 SNHLY and CDR2 FYNNEI. Trimming took 2 bases from V and 7 from J, leaving 14 bases between them. CDR3 sequence (DNA): TGTGCCAGCAGTGAAAGCGACAGGCAGTTTGAAGCTTTCTTT. Amino acids: CASSESDRQFEAFF.

The chain recombines TRBV6-5 with TRBJ1-1; possible D gene TRBD1, 6 bases. Germline V gives CDR1 MNHEY, CDR2 SVGAGI. The germline V and J ends were trimmed by 0 bases and 0 bases, with 11 bases remaining between them. This CDR3 comprises 16 residues. DNA of the CDR3: TGTGCCAGCAGTTACTCGCCGGACAGAATGAACACTGAAGCTTTCTTT. It codes for CASSYSPDRMNTEAFF.

The chain is built from TRBV6-5 and TRBJ1-2; TRBD1 agrees at 8 bases. Germline V gene sequence: CDR1 MNHEY, CDR2 SVGAGI. This CDR3 has 11 residues. V lost 10 bases to trimming and J lost 4 bases; unmatched junction nucleotides: 2. CDR3 loop: CATGQGYGYTF. For the CDR3, the DNA is TGTGCCACCGGACAGGGCTATGGCTACACCTTC.

The chain recombines TRBV27 with TRBJ2-7; D possibly uses TRBD1 or TRBD2 (6 bases each). Trimming removed 5 bases from V and 3 bases from J, with 14 bases in between. This CDR3 has 14 residues. The germline V gene encodes CDR1 MNHEY and CDR2 SMNVEV (reference sequence). CDR3 protein: CASSEGGWSYEQYF. The DNA of the CDR3 is TGTGCCAGCAGTGAGGGGGGCTGGAGCTACGAGCAGTACTTC.

This chain joins TRBV5-4 and TRBJ2-5; 13 nucleotides agree with TRBD2. CDR3 length: 16 amino acids. Trimming cost V 5 bases and J 4 bases; bases outside gene matches: 8. Germline-derived CDR1 and CDR2 are SGHNT and YYREEE (reference sequence). The CDR3 spells CASSLILAGGTETQYF. The CDR3 nucleotides read TGTGCCAGCAGTTTGATACTAGCGGGAGGGACAGAGACCCAGTACTTC. Based on the CDR3 plus reference TRBV5-4 and TRBJ2-5, the full variable domain is ETGVTQSPTHLIKTRGQQVTLRCSSQSGHNTVSWYQQALGQGPQFIFQYYREEENGRGNFPPRFSGLQFPNYSSELNVNALELDDSALYLCASSLILAGGTETQYFGPGTRLLVL.

J is TRBJ2-1 and V is TRBV7-9; D is ambiguous. CDR3 length: 13 amino acids. The germline V gene encodes CDR1 SEHNR and CDR2 FQNEAQ (reference sequence). Trimming shortened V by 0 bases and J by 13 bases, and 13 bases separated the two germline ends. CDR3 DNA: TGTGCCAGCAGCTTAGCCCCGTACAATGGACAGTTCTTC. It translates to CASSLAPYNGQFF.

The V call is TRBV29-1, the J call TRBJ2-7; no firm D call. CDR3 length: 13 residues. Trimming stripped 2 bases from V and 7 bases from J, with 15 bases between. Germline V lookup: CDR1 SQVTM, CDR2 ANQGSEA. The CDR3 loop is CSVERAPFPEQYF. The CDR3 region has the DNA TGCAGCGTTGAAAGGGCACCCTTCCCAGAGCAGTACTTC.

Notes on this clone: Germline is not matched at one junction end, which may reflect a read error. The chain carries TRBV7-7 and TRBJ2-2; D remains ambiguous. Germline V gene lookup returns CDR1 SSHAT and CDR2 FNYEAQ (reference sequence). The CDR3 is made up of 13 amino acids. CDR3 in amino acids: CASSLALLGELFF. The DNA for the CDR3 is TGTGCTAGCAGCTTAGCCTTATTAGGGGAGCTGTTTTTT.

The chain has TRBV25-1 and TRBJ1-2; 7 bases align to TRBD1. Per germline, CDR1 MGHDK and CDR2 SYGVNS. V trimming: 4 bases; J trimming: 2 bases; junction bases outside the gene matches: 7. The CDR3 spans 15 residues. CDR3 loop: CASSALRQGNYGYTF. CDR3 in DNA: TGTGCCAGCAGTGCCCTCCGACAGGGCAACTATGGCTACACCTTC.

The chain carries TRBV11-3 and TRBJ1-2, with D possibly being TRBD1 (6 bases). The CDR3 length is 14 residues. The ends were cut back, 6 bases at V and 7 bases at J, with 18 bases in the middle. The germline gives CDR1 SGHNT, CDR2 YENEEA. The CDR3, as DNA: TGTGCCAGCAGACCACTTTGGGGGGCGTCTGGCTACACCTTC. The encoded protein is CASRPLWGASGYTF.

In this sample, this clone turned up once. The same CDR3 arises from other DNA sequences in this sample as well. J is TRBJ2-1 and V is TRBV27, with D possibly TRBD2 on 5 matching bases. CDR1 MNHEY and CDR2 SMNVEV come from the germline V gene (reference sequence). Trimming pared 2 bases from V and 4 bases from J, leaving 9 bases between. This CDR3 has 14 residues. CDR3 loop: CASSLSGVYNEQFF. DNA for the CDR3: TGTGCCAGCAGTTTAAGCGGAGTTTACAATGAGCAGTTCTTC.

This rearrangement joins TRBV7-9 to TRBJ2-5; possible D gene TRBD1, 5 bases. Germline V gene data show CDR1 as SEHNR and CDR2 as FQNEAQ (reference sequence). V was trimmed by 2 bases and J by 4 bases, leaving 8 bases between them. CDR3 length equals 13 residues. The CDR3 DNA reads TGTGCCAGCAGCTTATCTCAGGGAGAGACCCAGTACTTC. This encodes CASSLSQGETQYF.

Concerning this clone itself: Other DNA sequences from this sample encode an identical CDR3 as well. The chain joins TRBV7-9 to TRBJ1-2; D may be TRBD1 (5 bases). The CDR3 totals 13 residues. V was trimmed by 2 bases and J by 3 bases, leaving 7 bases between them. Germline values: CDR1 SEHNR, CDR2 FQNEAQ (reference sequence). CDR3: CASSLQGYYGYTF. The CDR3 nucleotides are TGTGCCAGCAGCTTACAGGGATACTATGGCTACACCTTC.

The chain uses TRBV13 and TRBJ2-5; 11 bases are shared with TRBD2. CDR1 and CDR2 (germline): PRHDT, FYEKMQ (reference sequence). J was trimmed by 3 bases and V by 5 bases; bases with no gene match: 5. This CDR3 has 15 amino acids. The CDR3 loop reads CASSHPGLAEETQYF. CDR3 in DNA: TGTGCCAGCAGCCACCCGGGACTAGCGGAAGAGACCCAGTACTTC.

The chain joins TRBV13 to TRBJ2-5, with a possible D match to TRBD2 (5 bases). CDR3 length equals 17 residues. Germline CDR1 PRHDT, CDR2 FYEKMQ (reference sequence). V lost 1 base, J lost 4 bases, and 19 bases lay in between. The CDR3 region is CASSLALFGGLGETQYF. The CDR3 coding sequence is TGTGCCAGCAGCTTAGCCCTGTTTGGCGGGCTGGGAGAGACCCAGTACTTC.

The chain uses TRBV5-4 and TRBJ2-5; D tentatively reads TRBD1 or TRBD2 (5 bases each). Trimming removed 3 bases from V and 5 bases from J, with 14 bases in between. The CDR3 extends over 14 amino acids. In germline, CDR1 is SGHNT, CDR2 YYREEE (reference sequence). The CDR3 coding sequence is TGTGCCAGCAGCTCGGGATCAGAGGGGGAGACCCAGTACTTC. Translated, it gives CASSSGSEGETQYF.

The V gene is TRBV28, the J gene TRBJ2-2, with D hard to call. Germline lookup yields CDR1 MDHEN and CDR2 SYDVKM. The CDR3 contains 15 residues. The V end was cut by 1 base, the J end by 3 bases, with 9 bases between. CDR3 sequence reads: CASSLSPDYTGELFF. The CDR3 region has the DNA TGTGCCAGCAGTTTATCGCCGGATTACACCGGGGAGCTGTTTTTT.

The rearrangement joins TRBV14 to TRBJ1-1; D uncertain. The CDR3 contains 16 residues. The germline CDR1 and CDR2 sequences are SGHDN and FVKESK. Trimming cost V 0 bases and J 3 bases, with 14 bases left between them. CDR3 region: CASSQDVSLWDTEAFF. In DNA form, the CDR3 reads TGTGCCAGCAGCCAAGATGTCAGTTTGTGGGACACTGAAGCTTTCTTT.

The chain employs TRBV30 and TRBJ2-2; D gene unclear. V gave up 2 bases and J gave up 5 bases, with 15 bases separating them. Per germline, CDR1 GTSNPN and CDR2 SVGIG (reference sequence). This CDR3 has 15 amino acids. In DNA, the CDR3 is TGTGCCTGGAGTCCCCCGGTGGCTTCGACCGGGGAGCTGTTTTTT. Protein: CAWSPPVASTGELFF.

This clone was seen just once. The gene calls are TRBV11-2 and TRBJ2-1; D gene unclear. Trimming took 7 bases from V and 0 from J, leaving 10 bases between them. The CDR3 covers 14 residues. CDR1 and CDR2 (germline): SGHAT, FQNNGV. The CDR3 region is CASTRLGSYNEQFF. The CDR3 DNA is TGTGCCAGCACACGGCTGGGCTCCTACAATGAGCAGTTCTTC.

The rearrangement links TRBV2 to TRBJ2-3; D call uncertain. This CDR3 contains 14 residues. V lost 2 bases, J lost 6 bases, and 12 bases lay in between. Germline V CDR1 and CDR2: SNHLY, FYNNEI. The CDR3 sequence is CASSENPSRDTQYF. CDR3 nucleotide sequence: TGTGCCAGCAGTGAAAACCCCTCCAGGGATACGCAGTATTTT.

The rearrangement uses TRBV7-9 and TRBJ1-1; 8 bases align to TRBD1. The CDR3 runs 15 residues. V lost 2 bases and J lost 5; bases outside the gene matches: 7. Germline CDR1 is SEHNR and CDR2 is FQNEAQ (reference sequence). The CDR3 nucleotides read TGTGCCAGCAGCTTATCACAGGGGGGGATGACTGAAGCTTTCTTT. It codes for CASSLSQGGMTEAFF.

This clone has just one count. The chain joins TRBV6-1 to TRBJ2-7; perhaps TRBD1 as D (6 bases). Germline CDR1 MNHNS, CDR2 SASEGT. The CDR3 totals 15 residues. The V gene lost 2 bases and the J gene lost 1 base, with 12 bases spanning the gap. CDR3: CASSEPEGGSYEQYF. The DNA for the CDR3 is TGTGCCAGCAGTGAACCTGAAGGGGGTTCCTACGAGCAGTACTTC.

This rearrangement joins TRBV6-6 to TRBJ2-7; D remains ambiguous. This CDR3 contains 14 residues. The germline V and J ends were trimmed by 0 bases and 2 bases, with 8 bases remaining between them. Germline V gene sequence: CDR1 MNHNY, CDR2 SVGAGI (reference sequence). In nucleotides, the CDR3 is TGTGCCAGCAGTTACTCAAGGGCTACCTACGAGCAGTACTTC. Translated, it gives CASSYSRATYEQYF.

CDR3: CASSYSYATADTQYF. The CDR3 nucleotides read TGTGCCAGCAGTTACTCATACGCGACCGCAGATACGCAGTATTTT. J is TRBJ2-3 and V is TRBV6-5; D is ambiguous. The CDR3 sequence is 15 residues long. Germline V gene data show CDR1 as MNHEY and CDR2 as SVGAGI. V lost 0 bases to trimming and J lost 4 bases, with 11 bases between them.

The chain links TRBV7-9 to TRBJ2-7, with TRBD1 matching 9 bases. This CDR3 contains 16 residues. The junction had 6 bases not matched to a gene; V was cut back by 1 base and J by 2 bases. Per the germline V gene, CDR1 is SEHNR and CDR2 is FQNEAQ (reference sequence). The CDR3 sequence is CASSLVSGTGPYEQYF. For the CDR3, the DNA is TGTGCCAGCAGCTTAGTATCCGGGACAGGGCCCTACGAGCAGTACTTC.

A word on this clone: The same CDR3 also results from other DNA sequences found in this sample. This chain uses TRBV10-2 with TRBJ2-7; D ambiguous. The CDR3 has 12 residues. CDR1 is WSHSY and CDR2 is SAAADI in the germline V gene. Trimming stripped 6 bases from V and 2 bases from J, with 8 bases between. CDR3 sequence reads: CASRDLPYEQYF. Here the CDR3 DNA reads TGCGCCAGCAGAGATCTCCCCTACGAGCAGTACTTC.

The chain uses TRBV12-2 and TRBJ1-1; TRBD1 is taken as the D call from the table, unchecked against the DNA. TRBV12-2 is a recognized pseudogene. This CDR3 is built from 16 residues. The CDR3 bases are TGTGCAAGTCGCTTAAGGGACAGGGCCCCCCAATCTGAAGCTTTCTTT. As protein: CASRLRDRAPQSEAFF.